Presented here are 10 T cell receptor beta chains from one specimen sequenced in a study of response to subunit inactivated influenza vaccine. TCRdb ran MiXCR on the RT-PCR reads and lists one entry per CDR3 protein. The sample yields more than 400,000 distinct CDR3 sequences, approximately 7.3% seen once. The sample in question was PBMCs from blood, obtained around 25 months after vaccination. The receptors shown here come from a man in his fifties or sixties who received an inactivated influenza vaccine.

This clonotype has at least ten counts. The CDR3 spells CSVEGLGSTDTQYF. The CDR3 DNA follows: TGCAGCGTTGAGGGCTTAGGGAGCACAGATACGCAGTATTTT. J is TRBJ2-3 and V is TRBV29-1; D is uncertain. This CDR3 region has 14 residues. The V and J ends lost 3 bases and 0 bases respectively, with 10 bases between them. From germline, CDR1 is SQVTM and CDR2 ANQGSEA.

The table lists this clonotype with a few counts. The chain has TRBV5-1 and TRBJ2-6; 11 nucleotides line up with TRBD1. CDR3 size: 19 residues. CDR1 and CDR2 from the germline V gene are SGHRS and YFSETQ. Germline trimming cut 4 bases from V and 0 bases from J; bases unmatched to any gene: 9. DNA for the CDR3: TGCGCCAGCAGCCCGGTGGGACAGGGGGTCCTCTCTGGGGCCAACGTCCTGACTTTC. Translation: CASSPVGQGVLSGANVLTF.

A note on this clonotype: One junction end disagrees with the germline gene, perhaps due to a read error. This sequence joins TRBV7-6 and TRBJ2-7, with 7 positions matching TRBD2. The V gene's germline CDR1 is SGHVS and CDR2 FNYEAQ. The CDR3 sequence is 15 residues long. The DNA for the CDR3 is TGTGCCAGCAGCTCTCCATCAGACTCGGGAGGCGAGGAGTACTTC. Amino acids: CASSSPSDSGGEEYF.

The gene calls are TRBV11-2 and TRBJ2-7; the D gene could be TRBD1 or TRBD2 (5 bases each). Trimming left V 1 base short and J 3 bases short, with 10 bases between. The germline gives CDR1 SGHAT, CDR2 FQNNGV. The CDR3 runs 14 residues. CDR3 sequence: CASSLVPGHYEQYF. The CDR3 DNA reads as TGTGCCAGCAGCTTAGTACCGGGGCACTACGAGCAGTACTTC.

In its sample, this clonotype was seen a few times. The chain couples TRBV20-1 to TRBJ2-7, with 10 bases fitting TRBD2. With 5 bases clipped from V and 0 bases from J, the junction kept 7 bases outside the gene matches. The CDR3 is 15 residues long. The V gene's germline CDR1 is DFQATT and CDR2 SNEGSKA (reference sequence). The CDR3 sequence: CSAYISGRYSYEQYF. The DNA of the CDR3 is TGCAGTGCTTACATTAGCGGGAGGTACTCCTACGAGCAGTACTTC.

V gene TRBV12-3 or TRBV12-4 combines with J gene TRBJ2-4, with a tentative D call TRBD1 (6 bases). The V end was cut by 4 bases, the J end by 1 base, with 11 bases between. The CDR3 loop spans 15 amino acids. CDR3 nucleotide sequence: TGTGCCAGCAGTTCCAATCAGGGGGCCAAAAACATTCAGTACTTC. It yields the protein CASSSNQGAKNIQYF.

This clonotype was detected ten times or more. This chain joins TRBV12-3 or TRBV12-4 and TRBJ2-2; D is possibly TRBD1 (5 bases). CDR3 length: 15 amino acids. The V end lost 3 bases, the J end lost 7 bases, and 15 bases lay between the germline ends. The CDR3 DNA reads TGTGCCAGCAGTTTCAAGGGGTCGAAGAACGGGGAGCTGTTTTTT. Protein sequence: CASSFKGSKNGELFF.

The table lists this clonotype with many counts. The chain combines TRBV20-1 with TRBJ2-5; 7 bases line up with TRBD2. The CDR3 consists of 15 residues. The V gene end was trimmed by 1 base and the J gene end by 1 base; junction bases not matched to a gene: 6. In germline, CDR1 is DFQATT, CDR2 SNEGSKA (reference sequence). The CDR3 DNA follows: TGCAGTGCTAGAGTCCCCGGACTAGGCCAAGAGACCCAGTACTTC. Translated, it gives CSARVPGLGQETQYF.

This clonotype has just a few counts. V is TRBV6-1 and J is TRBJ2-1, with a possible D match to TRBD2 (6 bases). V was clipped by 6 bases and J by 3 bases, with 9 bases between them. Germline V gives CDR1 MNHNS, CDR2 SASEGT. The CDR3 extends over 13 amino acids. This chain's CDR3 is CASSDGSYNEQFF. CDR3 nucleotide sequence: TGTGCCAGCAGCGACGGGAGCTACAATGAGCAGTTCTTC.

The rearrangement uses TRBV6-5 and TRBJ2-7; D possibly corresponds to TRBD2 (6 bases). The CDR3 is made up of 14 amino acids. Germline CDR1 is MNHEY and CDR2 is SVGAGI. V lost 3 bases, J lost 12 bases, and 21 bases lay in between. CDR3 nucleotide sequence: TGTGCCAGCAGTTATTTTATACCGGCCGGGACTCTGTACTTC. Protein sequence: CASSYFIPAGTLYF.